This passage covers 23 T cell receptor beta chains from one sample sequenced in a study of beta chain features in type 1 diabetes. Study conclusions and caveats: People with Type 1 diabetes carried modestly yet significantly shorter TCRB CDR3s in all four CD4+ subsets.

These receptors' antigens are unknown. The entirety of the isolated RNA underwent reverse transcription, so expressed TCRB transcripts were sequenced. Repertoires were generated with immunoSEQ multiplex PCR, while TCRdb's copy carries only in-frame clones and drops some. The table has around 160,000 clones, 8.5% to 10% seen once. Sequences were obtained from central memory CD4+ T cells from blood. Every receptor here comes from a woman in her twenties or thirties with type 1 diabetes.

The V call is TRBV9, the J call TRBJ2-5; TRBD2 matches at 7 bases. From germline, CDR1 is SGDLS and CDR2 YYNGEE. Unmatched junction bases numbered 6, after V lost 4 bases and J lost 3 bases. CDR3 length equals 14 residues. The chain's CDR3 is CASSPKGGEETQYF. DNA for the CDR3: TGTGCCAGCAGCCCCAAGGGAGGGGAAGAGACCCAGTACTTC.

Points on this clone: One end of the junction fails to match germline, which may point to a read error. V and J are TRBV10-3 and TRBJ2-3, with 10 nucleotides matching TRBD1. The CDR3 has 13 residues. Germline assignment: CDR1 ENHRY and CDR2 SYGVKD. CDR3 residues: CAISEPGDRGTVF. The CDR3 nucleotides read TGTGCCATCAGTGAGCCGGGGGACAGGGGAACAGTATTT.

This clone was counted between two and nine times. V gene TRBV30 combines with J gene TRBJ2-3; TRBD2 agrees at 8 bases. Looked up from germline, CDR1 is GTSNPN and CDR2 is SVGIG (reference sequence). J was trimmed by 2 bases and V by 2 bases; bases with no gene match: 6. The length of the CDR3 is 15 residues. The CDR3 reads CAWSLTSGFTDTQYF. The DNA of the CDR3 is TGTGCCTGGAGTCTTACTAGCGGATTCACAGATACGCAGTATTTT.

V is TRBV28 and J is TRBJ2-7, with TRBD2 matching 7 bases. Germline loops: CDR1 MDHEN, CDR2 SYDVKM. The trim removed 10 bases at V and 2 bases at J, leaving 8 bases unmatched. This CDR3 comprises 13 residues. The CDR3 DNA follows: TGTGCCACCCGGGCGGGGGTGCCCTACGAGCAGTACTTC. It encodes CATRAGVPYEQYF.

This clone was seen a few times. The J gene is TRBJ2-7, the V gene TRBV29-1; the D gene is possibly TRBD2 (7 bases). The germline gives CDR1 SQVTM, CDR2 ANQGSEA. The CDR3 is 14 residues long. The V gene lost 4 bases and the J gene lost 4 bases, with 17 bases spanning the gap. In nucleotides, the CDR3 is TGCAGCGTTGTGGCGCGGGAGAGGGGGTACGAGCAGTACTTC. The encoded protein is CSVVARERGYEQYF.

In this sample, this clone turned up a few times. This rearrangement joins TRBV29-1 to TRBJ2-5; 9 bases match TRBD1. The DNA end is a closer match to TRBJ2-7, so the J assignment may be wrong. Germline V gene lookup returns CDR1 SQVTM and CDR2 ANQGSEA. This CDR3 is built from 13 residues. Here the CDR3 reads CSARGQGSYEQYF. The CDR3 nucleotides read TGCAGCGCAAGGGGACAGGGCTCCTACGAGCAGTACTTC.

V is TRBV4-2 and J is TRBJ2-7; possible D gene TRBD2, 6 bases. The CDR3 sequence is 18 residues long. Trimming pared 0 bases from V and 6 bases from J, leaving 24 bases between. Germline V gene sequence: CDR1 LGHNA, CDR2 YNFKEQ. CDR3 sequence: CASSQDWILNAGPGEQYF. The DNA for the CDR3 is TGTGCCAGCAGCCAAGATTGGATTCTTAACGCGGGACCTGGCGAGCAGTACTTC.

The rearrangement joins TRBV5-4 to TRBJ2-5; D might be TRBD1 (6 bases). The germline CDR1 and CDR2 sequences are SGHNT and YYREEE (reference sequence). The CDR3 is 14 amino acids. Between the trimmed V and J ends, which lost 4 bases and 0 bases, there was a span of 10 bases. CDR3 loop: CASSPKGDQETQYF. The CDR3 DNA sequence: TGTGCCAGCAGCCCCAAGGGGGACCAAGAGACCCAGTACTTC.

The chain combines TRBV23-1 with TRBJ2-7, with 10 bases identical to TRBD1. TRBV23-1 is filed as an ORF, its function uncertain. J was trimmed by 4 bases and V by 8 bases; bases with no gene match: 8. This CDR3 contains 14 residues. CDR3 nucleotides: TGCGCCAGCTGCCGGGACAGGGGCCCATACGAGCAGTACTTC. It translates to CASCRDRGPYEQYF.

This clone turned up a few times. The chain combines TRBV7-3 with TRBJ2-1; 11 nucleotides line up with TRBD2. The germline gives CDR1 SGHTA, CDR2 FQGTGA. With V trimmed by 5 bases and J by 7 bases, 7 bases remained unmatched. This CDR3 has 15 amino acids. The CDR3 sequence: CASSPLAGVRNEQFF. The CDR3 nucleotides are TGTGCCAGCAGCCCACTAGCGGGAGTGCGGAATGAGCAGTTCTTC.

This clone was counted a few times. The chain employs TRBV7-9 and TRBJ2-3, with a possible D match to TRBD1 (6 bases). The V gene's germline CDR1 is SEHNR and CDR2 FQNEAQ (reference sequence). This CDR3 is 14 amino acids long. V was clipped by 5 bases and J by 6 bases, with 15 bases between them. The CDR3 here is CASSTGHSQDTQYF. The DNA for the CDR3 is TGTGCCAGCAGCACGGGACACTCACAGGATACGCAGTATTTT.

In this sample, this clone turned up a few times. The chain carries TRBV14 and TRBJ2-7, with 9 bases matching TRBD1. Germline CDR1 is SGHDN and CDR2 is FVKESK. CDR3 length: 16 amino acids. The J segment lost 2 bases and the V segment lost 2 bases, leaving 7 bases of the junction unmatched. DNA for the CDR3: TGTGCCAGCAGCCAACTAAGCGGGACAGGGACCTACGAGCAGTACTTC. It codes for CASSQLSGTGTYEQYF.

This chain links TRBV2 with TRBJ2-1; 7 bases match TRBD2. The CDR3 contains 11 residues. V lost 10 bases and J lost 16; bases outside the gene matches: 13. Germline CDR1 and CDR2: SNHLY and FYNNEI. The DNA for the CDR3 is TGTGCCATCCGGGGGGATTCTCGGGGTTTCTTC. Translation: CAIRGDSRGFF.

In its sample, this clone was seen a few times. The chain recombines TRBV28 with TRBJ1-5; TRBD1 is a possible D gene (6 bases). The CDR3 has 16 amino acids. The ends were cut back, 3 bases at V and 2 bases at J, with 14 bases in the middle. Germline assignment: CDR1 MDHEN and CDR2 SYDVKM. The chain's CDR3 is CASSLGGQWRNQPQHF. The DNA of the CDR3 is TGTGCCAGCAGTTTGGGGGGGCAGTGGCGCAATCAGCCCCAGCATTTT.

This clone was detected ten times or more. This chain connects TRBV29-1 to TRBJ2-7; D perhaps matches TRBD2 (5 bases). CDR3 length equals 13 residues. Germline CDR1 is SQVTM and CDR2 is ANQGSEA. V lost 4 bases, J lost 5 bases, and 15 bases lay in between. The CDR3 DNA is TGCAGCGTTGTTCGGGGAAACCGCGACGAGCAGTACTTC. Protein sequence: CSVVRGNRDEQYF.

This chain joins TRBV7-3 and TRBJ2-5; D is possibly TRBD2 (6 bases). Trimming removed 8 bases from V and 1 base from J, with 11 bases in between. CDR3 length: 13 residues. CDR1 is SGHTA and CDR2 is FQGTGA in the germline V gene. The CDR3 loop reads CASGASAQETQYF. The CDR3 DNA reads TGTGCCAGCGGGGCTAGCGCCCAAGAGACCCAGTACTTC.

The chain carries TRBV10-1 and TRBJ2-2, with 11 bases lining up with TRBD2. The length of the CDR3 is 15 residues. V gave up 6 bases and J gave up 7 bases; unmatched junction bases: 7. The germline gives CDR1 WNHNN, CDR2 SYGVQD (reference sequence). The CDR3, as DNA: TGCGCCAGCAGGGCCGCCGGGACTAGCGGCGGGGAGCTGTTTTTT. Protein sequence: CASRAAGTSGGELFF.

The chain carries TRBV11-2 and TRBJ2-1, with TRBD2 matching 9 bases. V was clipped by 2 bases and J by 8 bases; unmatched bases: 4. Germline V gene sequence: CDR1 SGHAT, CDR2 FQNNGV. CDR3 length equals 14 residues. The CDR3 DNA sequence: TGTGCCAGCAGCTTACGGACTAGCGACTATGAGCAGTTCTTC. Amino acids: CASSLRTSDYEQFF.

This clone was seen more than once but under ten times. V and J are TRBV6-5 and TRBJ2-7; 12 bases fit TRBD1. This CDR3 region has 14 residues. Germline V lookup: CDR1 MNHEY, CDR2 SVGAGI. V lost 5 bases, J lost 12 bases, and 11 bases stayed unmatched. The DNA of the CDR3 is TGTGCCAGCAGTCGAAGGGACAGGGGGCTTCTCTTGTACTTC. Translated: CASSRRDRGLLLYF.

The rearrangement links TRBV4-1 to TRBJ2-5, with TRBD1 identical over 10 bases. This CDR3 is 15 amino acids long. Losses at the gene ends were 6 bases for V and 4 bases for J; bases not matched to a gene: 8. Germline V lookup: CDR1 MGHRA, CDR2 YSYEKL. CDR3 region: CASSYRGTGVETQYF. CDR3 in DNA: TGCGCCAGCAGTTACAGGGGGACAGGGGTAGAGACCCAGTACTTC.

This clone was picked up a small number of times. The chain combines TRBV11-3 with TRBJ2-7; 9 bases map to TRBD2. V trimming: 3 bases; J trimming: 6 bases; junction bases outside the gene matches: 12. Germline CDR1 SGHNT, CDR2 YENEEA. The CDR3 contains 16 residues. CDR3 DNA: TGTGCCAGCAGCTTCCCCACTGTAGCGGGAGACATCGAGCAGTACTTC. Translated, it gives CASSFPTVAGDIEQYF.

This clone was seen a few times. The V call is TRBV29-1, the J call TRBJ2-7, with 7 bases aligning to TRBD1. Per the germline V gene, CDR1 is SQVTM and CDR2 is ANQGSEA. Losses at the gene ends were 6 bases for V and 6 bases for J; bases not matched to a gene: 11. The CDR3 extends over 13 amino acids. This CDR3 is CSVAPSWDSEQYF. Here the CDR3 DNA reads TGCAGCGTCGCGCCTTCCTGGGACAGCGAGCAGTACTTC.

This chain joins TRBV7-2 and TRBJ2-7, with unresolved D. Looked up from germline, CDR1 is SGHTA and CDR2 is FQGNSA. The CDR3 length is 11 residues. Trimming left V 4 bases short and J 3 bases short, with 4 bases between. CDR3 in DNA: TGTGCCAGCAGCTCCTACTACGAGCAGTACTTC. This sequence encodes CASSSYYEQYF.